This TCR beta chain was sequenced during a study of blood T cell repertoires in COVID-19. As processed by the authors: Amplification with reference gene primers provided the estimates of nucleated cell counts. Profiling relied on immunoSEQ multiplex PCR, and the TCRdb table lists in-frame clones only, not all of them. V and J calls and clone size are copied from that table; D and trimming were computed from the DNA. The repertoire holds just under 85,000 clones, with more than 75% as singletons. The TCR comes from a man of 80 years or more with active or convalescent COVID-19. Input material: peripheral blood.

The CDR3 DNA reads as TGTGCCAGCAGTGTGAGGCAGGGTCGTGTTCAGCCCCAGCATTTT. Residues: CASSVRQGRVQPQHF. The V and J genes are TRBV2 and TRBJ1-5; D is possibly TRBD1 (5 bases). CDR3 length: 15 amino acids. Germline CDR1 SNHLY, CDR2 FYNNEI. The V end lost 4 bases, the J end lost 6 bases, and 16 bases lay between the germline ends.